These 24 T cell receptor beta chains came from one sample sequenced in a study of post-analysis software for immune sequencing data. Study findings and constraints: Compared with controls, patients had more of about 5 TRBV segments, including TRBV5-6, TRBV5-1 and TRBV20-1.

Carried by the TCR beta cDNA libraries were unique molecular identifiers. TCRdb processed the PCR reads anew with MiXCR; each CDR3 protein has one entry. In the table there are some 890,000 distinct CDR3 sequences, roughly 58% of which are singletons. Their cognate antigens are unknown. The sequenced material came from blood. These receptors all stem from a girl aged 10-17 years with multiple sclerosis.

V usage is TRBV20-1 and J usage is TRBJ2-3; perhaps TRBD1 as D (5 bases). The CDR3 has 18 amino acids. The germline CDR1 and CDR2 sequences are DFQATT and SNEGSKA (reference sequence). The V and J ends lost 3 bases and 10 bases respectively, with 32 bases between them. The DNA of the CDR3 is TGCAGTGCTAGGAAAACCCAGGGCCCCGCAGACCGGTTTAACTCGCAGTATTTT. It yields the protein CSARKTQGPADRFNSQYF.

In its sample, this clonotype was seen once. A read error may account for a junction end that differs from germline. This chain uses TRBV5-1 with TRBJ1-5; 8 positions match TRBD1. CDR1 SGHRS and CDR2 YFSETQ come from the germline V gene. This CDR3 spans 15 amino acids. The CDR3 region is CASSPGTGENQSQHF. The CDR3 bases are TGCGCCAGCAGCCCGGGGACAGGCGAAAATCAGTCCCAGCATTTT.

The CDR3 sequence: CSVEAQANEQYF. Here the CDR3 DNA reads TGCAGCGTTGAAGCACAGGCCAACGAGCAGTACTTC. The J gene is TRBJ2-4, the V gene TRBV29-1; weak D call: TRBD1 (5 bases). The DNA end is a closer match to TRBJ2-7, so the J assignment may be wrong. This CDR3 has 12 amino acids. Germline loops: CDR1 SQVTM, CDR2 ANQGSEA.

J is TRBJ1-1 and V is TRBV29-1, with unresolved D. Trimming stripped 4 bases from V and 5 bases from J, with 14 bases between. CDR1 and CDR2 (germline): SQVTM, ANQGSEA. CDR3 length: 13 amino acids. This chain's CDR3 is CSVGALLGTEAFF. CDR3 sequence (DNA): TGCAGCGTTGGGGCGTTACTGGGAACTGAAGCTTTCTTT.

The table lists this clonotype with a count of one. The chain links TRBV19 to TRBJ2-3; no clear D gene. Trimming removed 8 bases at V and 0 bases at J, with 12 bases between. CDR3 size: 14 residues. Germline CDR1 reads LNHDA; CDR2 reads SQIVND (reference sequence). The CDR3 coding sequence is TGTGCCAGTGGTGAGGCCCCTAGCACAGATACGCAGTATTTT. It encodes CASGEAPSTDTQYF.

J is TRBJ2-3 and V is TRBV29-1; 7 nucleotides match TRBD2. The CDR3 extends over 15 amino acids. V shed 7 bases, J shed 0 bases, and the junction held 10 bases outside the gene matches. Germline CDR1 SQVTM, CDR2 ANQGSEA. Here the CDR3 reads CSAEGLAVSTDTQYF. CDR3 nucleotides: TGCAGCGCCGAGGGGCTAGCGGTGAGCACAGATACGCAGTATTTT.

The rearrangement links TRBV12-3 or TRBV12-4 to TRBJ1-6; D is unclear. This CDR3 is 15 amino acids long. The V end was cut by 3 bases, the J end by 7 bases, with 13 bases between. The CDR3 DNA reads as TGTGCCAGCAGTTTGGAGGGAGTACACAATTCACCCCTCCACTTT. Translation: CASSLEGVHNSPLHF.

This chain joins TRBV29-1 and TRBJ2-7; a possible D gene is TRBD2 (6 bases). The ends were cut back, 1 base at V and 0 bases at J, with 16 bases in the middle. Germline V gene data show CDR1 as SQVTM and CDR2 as ANQGSEA. CDR3 length: 16 amino acids. The CDR3 DNA reads as TGCAGCGTTGAAGCCCCCACTGGGGGGTTCTCCTACGAGCAGTACTTC. This encodes CSVEAPTGGFSYEQYF.

The chain couples TRBV20-1 to TRBJ2-7; TRBD2 is a possible D gene (5 bases). This CDR3 contains 17 residues. Trimming removed 0 bases at V and 0 bases at J, with 18 bases between. CDR1 and CDR2 (germline): DFQATT, SNEGSKA (reference sequence). CDR3 DNA: TGCAGTGCTAGAGATCAGCGGCAGATAATAAGCTCCTACGAGCAGTACTTC. It is translated as CSARDQRQIISSYEQYF.

The V and J genes are TRBV21-1 and TRBJ2-3; the table assigns TRBD2, which was not confirmed against the DNA. TRBV21-1 represents a pseudogene. CDR3 length equals 12 residues. CDR3 region: CASSTPRAPGYF. The CDR3 nucleotides read TGTGCCAGCAGCACTCCCAGGGCCCCTGGGTATTTT.

V gene TRBV9 combines with J gene TRBJ2-1; D gene uncertain. This CDR3 contains 15 residues. Germline CDR1 is SGDLS and CDR2 is YYNGEE. V gave up 0 bases and J gave up 0 bases, with 7 bases separating them. CDR3 nucleotides: TGTGCCAGCAGCGTAGACCTGAGCTCCTACAATGAGCAGTTCTTC. Residues: CASSVDLSSYNEQFF. Drawing the rest from reference TRBV9 and TRBJ2-1, the complete variable domain is DSGVTQTPKHLITATGQRVTLRCSPRSGDLSVYWYQQSLDQGLQFLIQYYNGEERAKGNILERFSAQQFPDLHSELNLSSLELGDSALYFCASSVDLSSYNEQFFGPGTRLTVL.

This clonotype was found a few times. This chain connects TRBV12-3 or TRBV12-4 to TRBJ2-5; tentatively, D is TRBD2 (6 bases). The CDR3 loop spans 14 amino acids. Trimming pared 5 bases from V and 0 bases from J, leaving 10 bases between. For the CDR3, the DNA is TGTGCCAGCAGTGCCCGGGGGTACCAAGAGACCCAGTACTTC. This gives the protein CASSARGYQETQYF.

This clonotype was seen only a few times. The chain carries TRBV29-1 and TRBJ2-1; 11 bases line up with TRBD2. Germline V gene sequence: CDR1 SQVTM, CDR2 ANQGSEA. V dropped 0 bases and J dropped 9; count of bases not matched to a gene: 7. The CDR3 is made up of 15 amino acids. The chain's CDR3 is CSVEEGLAGGGEQFF. CDR3 DNA: TGCAGCGTTGAAGAGGGCCTAGCGGGGGGTGGTGAGCAGTTCTTC.

The rearrangement links TRBV5-1 to TRBJ2-5; D tentatively reads TRBD1 or TRBD2 (5 bases each). Germline V gives CDR1 SGHRS, CDR2 YFSETQ. The V and J ends lost 4 bases and 4 bases respectively, with 20 bases between them. The length of the CDR3 is 16 residues. CDR3 bases: TGCGCCAGCAGCATTTCCGGGACCACAAACCGAGAGACCCAGTACTTC. Encoded protein: CASSISGTTNRETQYF.

The V call is TRBV29-1, the J call TRBJ1-5; TRBD1 matches 8 bases. The CDR3 runs to 13 residues. Germline CDR1 is SQVTM and CDR2 is ANQGSEA. V gave up 6 bases and J gave up 7 bases; unmatched junction bases: 8. The CDR3 nucleotides read TGCAGCGTAACCCCAGGGGGCCACCAGCCCCAGCATTTT. Its translation is CSVTPGGHQPQHF.

J is TRBJ2-7 and V is TRBV2; 10 bases map to TRBD2. CDR1 is SNHLY, CDR2 FYNNEI, per germline. This CDR3 has 15 amino acids. Unmatched junction bases numbered 7, after V lost 2 bases and J lost 6 bases. The CDR3 DNA reads as TGTGCCAGCAGTGAAACATCGGTAGCGGGAGGCGAGCAGTACTTC. This translates into CASSETSVAGGEQYF.

The V gene is TRBV12-3 or TRBV12-4, the J gene TRBJ1-2, with TRBD1 matching 8 bases. The CDR3 sequence is 13 residues long. With V trimmed by 3 bases and J by 8 bases, 5 bases remained unmatched. The CDR3 DNA reads TGTGCCAGCAGTTTGACAGGGGCGCTGGGCTACACCTTC. Its protein product is CASSLTGALGYTF.

The V gene is TRBV5-1, the J gene TRBJ1-2; D not resolved. The CDR3 sequence is 16 residues long. Looked up from germline, CDR1 is SGHRS and CDR2 is YFSETQ. The V and J ends lost 0 bases and 9 bases respectively, with 21 bases between them. CDR3 in amino acids: CASSLGVGQKKQSYTF. The CDR3 coding sequence is TGCGCCAGCAGCTTGGGAGTTGGTCAGAAAAAGCAGAGCTACACCTTC.

The genes are TRBV7-8 and TRBJ2-1; D not certain. The V and J ends lost 7 bases and 2 bases respectively, with 15 bases between them. The CDR3 has 15 residues. Germline V gene data show CDR1 as SGHVS and CDR2 as FQNEAQ. This CDR3 reads CASIQGPHTYNEQFF. CDR3 DNA sequence: TGTGCCAGCATTCAAGGGCCCCATACCTACAATGAGCAGTTCTTC.

V usage is TRBV6-5 and J usage is TRBJ1-2, with 7 positions matching TRBD1. J gave up 4 bases and V 5 bases, and 10 bases lay outside the gene matches. Germline V CDR1 and CDR2: MNHEY, SVGAGI. The CDR3 runs to 15 residues. The CDR3 sequence is CASSDQGQTPYGYTF. In DNA, the CDR3 is TGTGCCAGCAGTGACCAGGGACAGACCCCCTATGGCTACACCTTC.

The chain joins TRBV20-1 to TRBJ2-1, with TRBD2 identical over 12 bases. This CDR3 is 15 amino acids long. V shed 0 bases, J shed 8 bases, and the junction held 5 bases outside the gene matches. Germline-derived CDR1 and CDR2 are DFQATT and SNEGSKA (reference sequence). The CDR3 DNA sequence: TGCAGTGCTAGAGATCCGACTAGCGGGAGATATGAGCAGTTCTTC. Translated: CSARDPTSGRYEQFF.

The CDR3 DNA is TGTGCCAGCAGTTTATTCATAAACAGGGATTTGTCCTACGAGCAGTACTTC. Translating it yields CASSLFINRDLSYEQYF. The chain is built from TRBV28 and TRBJ2-7; a possible D gene is TRBD1 (6 bases). In germline, CDR1 is MDHEN, CDR2 SYDVKM. Trimming removed 1 base from V and 1 base from J, with 17 bases in between. CDR3 length: 17 amino acids.

The chain joins TRBV5-1 to TRBJ2-1; possible D gene TRBD2, 7 bases. Germline CDR1 is SGHRS and CDR2 is YFSETQ. The CDR3 contains 14 residues. With 5 bases removed from V and 2 bases from J, the gap between germline ends came to 11 bases. The CDR3 region is CASRDGGPYNEQFF. CDR3 DNA sequence: TGCGCCAGCAGGGACGGGGGGCCCTACAATGAGCAGTTCTTC.

The chain links TRBV4-1 to TRBJ1-2; 10 bases are a match to TRBD1. V gave up 0 bases and J gave up 5 bases; unmatched junction bases: 9. Germline-derived CDR1 and CDR2 are MGHRA and YSYEKL. CDR3 length: 17 amino acids. CDR3 DNA: TGCGCCAGCAGCCAAGACGTAGTAAGGGACAGGGGATATGGCTACACCTTC. It codes for CASSQDVVRDRGYGYTF.